The entry below gives a single T cell receptor beta chain sequence along with its context. Its target is unknown. Repertoires were generated with immunoSEQ multiplex PCR, while TCRdb's copy carries only in-frame clones and drops some. The table includes 100,000 to 150,000 clones, 70% to 90% detected once. This entry is derived from a study of T cell responses to AZD1222 COVID-19 vaccine. Whole-study results and caveats: CD4 TCRs associated with vaccination spanned spike, dominating at 160-218 and 743-854. After two AZD1222 doses, spike-specific TCR breadth and depth rose versus day 0.

The sequence came from an adult in good health. The material sequenced was peripheral blood, taken on day 0 of AZD1222 vaccination.

The CDR3 sequence: CASSQEARFQETQYF. The CDR3 DNA is TGCGCCAGCAGCCAAGAGGCCAGGTTTCAAGAGACCCAGTACTTC. The chain recombines TRBV4-3 with TRBJ2-5; D not resolved. Germline V gives CDR1 LGHNA, CDR2 YSLEER. The CDR3 is made up of 15 amino acids. V dropped 0 bases and J dropped 2 bases, with 10 bases sitting between them.